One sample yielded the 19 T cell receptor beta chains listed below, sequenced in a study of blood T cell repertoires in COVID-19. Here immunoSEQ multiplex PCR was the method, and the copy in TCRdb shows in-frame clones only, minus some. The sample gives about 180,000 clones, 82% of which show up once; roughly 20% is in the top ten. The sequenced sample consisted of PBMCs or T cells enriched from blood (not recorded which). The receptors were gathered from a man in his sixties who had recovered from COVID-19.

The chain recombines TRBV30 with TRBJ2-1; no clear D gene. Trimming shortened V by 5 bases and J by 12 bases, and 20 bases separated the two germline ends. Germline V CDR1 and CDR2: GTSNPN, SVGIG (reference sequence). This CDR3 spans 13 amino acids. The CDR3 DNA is TGTGCCTGGGTGGGTCTGTCGGGTGAAGGGCAGTTCTTC. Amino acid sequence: CAWVGLSGEGQFF.

Here the CDR3 DNA reads TGTGCCACCCAGGGAGGGGGGCTGAACACTGAAGCTTTCTTT. It encodes CATQGGGLNTEAFF. The chain is built from TRBV2 and TRBJ1-1; perhaps TRBD1 as D (6 bases). The CDR3 has 14 residues. V shed 10 bases and J shed 0 bases, with 15 bases lying between them. Looked up from germline, CDR1 is SNHLY and CDR2 is FYNNEI.

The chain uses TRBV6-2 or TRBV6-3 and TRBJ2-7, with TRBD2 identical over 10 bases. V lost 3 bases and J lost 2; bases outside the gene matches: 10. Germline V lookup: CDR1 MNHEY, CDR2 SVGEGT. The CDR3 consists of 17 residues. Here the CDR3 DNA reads TGTGCCAGCAGTTATTGGGCTAGCGGGAGTAGGGCCTACGAGCAGTACTTC. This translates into CASSYWASGSRAYEQYF.

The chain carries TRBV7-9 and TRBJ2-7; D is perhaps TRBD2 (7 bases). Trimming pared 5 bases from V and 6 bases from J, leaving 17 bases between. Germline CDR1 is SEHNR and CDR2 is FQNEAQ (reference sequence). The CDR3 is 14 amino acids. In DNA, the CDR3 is TGTGCCAGCAGCAGTGGGGGGGCCGGTTTCGAGCAGTACTTC. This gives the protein CASSSGGAGFEQYF. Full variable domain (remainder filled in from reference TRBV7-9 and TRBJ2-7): DTGVSQNPRHKITKRGQNVTFRCDPISEHNRLYWYRQTLGQGPEFLTYFQNEAQLEKSRLLSDRFSAERPKGSFSTLEIQRTEQGDSAMYLCASSSGGAGFEQYFGPGTRLTVT.

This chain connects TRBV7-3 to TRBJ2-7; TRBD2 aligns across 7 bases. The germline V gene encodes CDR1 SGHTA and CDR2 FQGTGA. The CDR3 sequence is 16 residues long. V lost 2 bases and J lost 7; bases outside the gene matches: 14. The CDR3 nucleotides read TGTGCCAGCAGCTTAGAAGCAAGCCTCCTCGGGGGGGAGCAGTACTTC. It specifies CASSLEASLLGGEQYF. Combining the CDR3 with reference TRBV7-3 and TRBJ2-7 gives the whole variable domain GAGVSQTPSNKVTEKGKYVELRCDPISGHTALYWYRQSLGQGPEFLIYFQGTGAADDSGLPNDRFFAVRPEGSVSTLKIQRTERGDSAVYLCASSLEASLLGGEQYFGPGTRLTVT.

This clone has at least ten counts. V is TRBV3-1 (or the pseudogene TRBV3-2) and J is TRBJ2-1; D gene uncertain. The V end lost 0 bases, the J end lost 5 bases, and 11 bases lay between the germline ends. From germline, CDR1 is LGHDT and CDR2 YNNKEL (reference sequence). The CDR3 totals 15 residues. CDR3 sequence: CASSQDIGHHNEQFF. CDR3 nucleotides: TGTGCCAGCAGCCAAGATATTGGCCACCACAATGAGCAGTTCTTC.

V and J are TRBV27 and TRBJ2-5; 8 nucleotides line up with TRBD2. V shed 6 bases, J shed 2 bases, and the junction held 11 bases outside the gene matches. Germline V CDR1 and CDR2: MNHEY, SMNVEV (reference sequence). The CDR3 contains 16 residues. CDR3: CASRSRGLAFQETQYF. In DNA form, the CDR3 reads TGTGCCAGCAGATCACGTGGACTAGCCTTTCAAGAGACCCAGTACTTC.

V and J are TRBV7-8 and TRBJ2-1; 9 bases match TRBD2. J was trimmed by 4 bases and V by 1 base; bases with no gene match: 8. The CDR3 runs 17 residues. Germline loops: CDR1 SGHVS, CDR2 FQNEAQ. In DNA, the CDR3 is TGTGCCAGCAGCTTAGTGGGCGGCGGGAGGGGATACAATGAGCAGTTCTTC. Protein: CASSLVGGGRGYNEQFF.

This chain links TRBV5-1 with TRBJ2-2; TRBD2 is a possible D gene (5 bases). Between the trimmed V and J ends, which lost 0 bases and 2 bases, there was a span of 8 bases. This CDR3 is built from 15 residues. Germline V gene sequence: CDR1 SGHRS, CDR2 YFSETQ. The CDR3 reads CASSLELGNTGELFF. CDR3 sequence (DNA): TGCGCCAGCAGCTTGGAACTAGGAAACACCGGGGAGCTGTTTTTT.

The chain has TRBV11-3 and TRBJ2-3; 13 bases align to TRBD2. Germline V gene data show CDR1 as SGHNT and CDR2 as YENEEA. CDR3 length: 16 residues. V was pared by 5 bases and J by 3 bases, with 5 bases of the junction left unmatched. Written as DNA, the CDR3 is TGTGCCAGCAGCCGCGGGACTAGCGGGGAGACAGATACGCAGTATTTT. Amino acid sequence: CASSRGTSGETDTQYF. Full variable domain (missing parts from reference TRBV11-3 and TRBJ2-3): EAGVVQSPRYKIIEKKQPVAFWCNPISGHNTLYWYLQNLGQGPELLIRYENEEAVDDSQLPKDRFSAERLKGVDSTLKIQPAELGDSAVYLCASSRGTSGETDTQYFGPGTRLTVL.

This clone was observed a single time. Here the CDR3 DNA reads TGTGCCAGCAGCTTAGAAGGGCAGGGGGCTTTGTTAGGTCAGCCCCAGCATTTT. This encodes CASSLEGQGALLGQPQHF. The rearrangement links TRBV7-2 to TRBJ1-5, with TRBD1 matching 8 bases. Per germline, CDR1 SGHTA and CDR2 FQGNSA. V shed 1 base, J shed 6 bases, and the junction held 14 bases outside the gene matches. This CDR3 is 18 amino acids long.

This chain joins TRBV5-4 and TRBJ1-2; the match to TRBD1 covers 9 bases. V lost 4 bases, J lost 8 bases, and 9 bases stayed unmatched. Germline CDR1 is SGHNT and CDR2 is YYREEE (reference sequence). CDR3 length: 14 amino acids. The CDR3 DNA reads TGTGCCAGCAGCCCAAGGACAGGGGTGGACGGCTACACCTTC. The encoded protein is CASSPRTGVDGYTF.

The CDR3 loop reads CASSIEGTGDYEQYF. The CDR3 DNA sequence: TGTGCCAGTAGTATTGAGGGGACAGGGGACTACGAGCAGTACTTC. The chain is built from TRBV19 and TRBJ2-7; 10 positions match TRBD1. The CDR3 sequence is 15 residues long. The germline V gene has CDR1 LNHDA and CDR2 SQIVND (reference sequence). The J segment lost 3 bases and the V segment lost 3 bases, leaving 5 bases of the junction unmatched.

The CDR3 loop is CASSVGGPLANEQYF. CDR3 DNA: TGTGCCAGCAGCGTAGGGGGGCCCCTCGCCAACGAGCAGTACTTC. The chain joins TRBV11-3 to TRBJ2-7; either TRBD1 or TRBD2 may supply D (6 bases each). The ends were cut back, 5 bases at V and 5 bases at J, with 19 bases in the middle. Germline assignment: CDR1 SGHNT and CDR2 YENEEA. This CDR3 contains 15 residues.

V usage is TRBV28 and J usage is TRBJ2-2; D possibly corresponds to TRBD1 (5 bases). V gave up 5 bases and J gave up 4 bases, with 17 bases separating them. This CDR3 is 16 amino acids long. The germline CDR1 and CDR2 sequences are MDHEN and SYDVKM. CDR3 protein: CASSSPWGTGTGELFF. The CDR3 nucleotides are TGTGCCAGCAGTAGTCCTTGGGGCACCGGCACCGGGGAGCTGTTTTTT.

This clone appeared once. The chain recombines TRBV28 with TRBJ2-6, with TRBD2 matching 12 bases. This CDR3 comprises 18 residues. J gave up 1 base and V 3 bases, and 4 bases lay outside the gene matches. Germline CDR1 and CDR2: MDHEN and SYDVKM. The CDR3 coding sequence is TGTGCCAGCAGTTTTCAGACTAGCGGGAGATCTGGGGCCAACGTCCTGACTTTC. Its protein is CASSFQTSGRSGANVLTF.

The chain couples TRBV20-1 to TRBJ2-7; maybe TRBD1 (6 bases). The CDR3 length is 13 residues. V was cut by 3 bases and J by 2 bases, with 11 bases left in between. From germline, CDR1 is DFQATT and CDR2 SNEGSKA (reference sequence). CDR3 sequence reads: CSASKDRPYEQYF. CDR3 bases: TGCAGTGCTAGTAAGGACAGACCCTACGAGCAGTACTTC.

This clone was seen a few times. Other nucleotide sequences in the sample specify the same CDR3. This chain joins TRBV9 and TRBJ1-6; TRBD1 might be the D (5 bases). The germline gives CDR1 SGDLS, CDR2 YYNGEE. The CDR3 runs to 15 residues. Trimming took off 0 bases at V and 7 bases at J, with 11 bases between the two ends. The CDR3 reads CASSVGQGGNSPLHF. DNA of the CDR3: TGTGCCAGCAGCGTAGGCCAGGGTGGAAATTCACCCCTCCACTTT. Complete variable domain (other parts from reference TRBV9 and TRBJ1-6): DSGVTQTPKHLITATGQRVTLRCSPRSGDLSVYWYQQSLDQGLQFLIQYYNGEERAKGNILERFSAQQFPDLHSELNLSSLELGDSALYFCASSVGQGGNSPLHFGNGTRLTVT.

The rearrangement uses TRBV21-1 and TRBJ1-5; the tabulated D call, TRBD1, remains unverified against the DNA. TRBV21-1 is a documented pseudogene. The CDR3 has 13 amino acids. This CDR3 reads CASSPRANQPQHF. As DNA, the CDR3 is TGTGCCAGCAGCCCCAGGGCCAATCAGCCCCAGCATTTT.